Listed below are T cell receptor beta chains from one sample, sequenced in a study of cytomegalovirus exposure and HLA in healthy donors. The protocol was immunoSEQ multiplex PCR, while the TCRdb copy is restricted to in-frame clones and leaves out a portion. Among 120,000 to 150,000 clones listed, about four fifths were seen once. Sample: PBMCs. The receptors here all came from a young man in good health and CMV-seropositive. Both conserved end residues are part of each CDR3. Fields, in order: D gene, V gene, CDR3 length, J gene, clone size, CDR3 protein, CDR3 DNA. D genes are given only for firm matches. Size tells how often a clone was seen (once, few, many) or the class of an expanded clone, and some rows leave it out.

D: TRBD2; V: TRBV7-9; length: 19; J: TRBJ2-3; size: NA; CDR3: CASSRVTGVTSGRTDTQYF; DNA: TGTGCCAGCAGCCGGGTCACAGGGGTGACTAGCGGACGCACAGATACGCAGTATTTT
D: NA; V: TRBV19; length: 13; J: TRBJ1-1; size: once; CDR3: CASSERSNTEAFF; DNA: TGTGCCAGTAGTGAAAGGAGCAACACTGAAGCTTTCTTT
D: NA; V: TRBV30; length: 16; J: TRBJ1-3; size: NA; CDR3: CAWSLYRPLSGNTIYF; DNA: TGTGCCTGGAGTTTATACAGGCCTCTCTCTGGAAACACCATATATTTT
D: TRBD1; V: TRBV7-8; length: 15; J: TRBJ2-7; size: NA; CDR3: CASSLGWDRIDEQYF; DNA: TGTGCCAGCAGCTTGGGATGGGACAGGATCGACGAGCAGTACTTC
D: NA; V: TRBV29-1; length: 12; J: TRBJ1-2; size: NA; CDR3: CSVDDRNYGYTF; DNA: TGCAGCGTTGACGACAGAAACTATGGCTACACCTTC
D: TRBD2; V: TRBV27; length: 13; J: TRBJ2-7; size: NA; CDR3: CASGSGLDYEQYF; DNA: TGTGCCAGCGGGTCGGGACTAGACTACGAGCAGTACTTC
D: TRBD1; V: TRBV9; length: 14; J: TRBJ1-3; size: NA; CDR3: CASSANRGGNTIYF; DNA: TGTGCCAGCAGCGCGAACAGGGGAGGAAACACCATATATTTT
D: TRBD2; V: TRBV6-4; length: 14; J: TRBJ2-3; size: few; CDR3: CASSDSGGSDTQYF; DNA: TGTGCCAGCAGTGACAGCGGGGGCTCAGATACGCAGTATTTT
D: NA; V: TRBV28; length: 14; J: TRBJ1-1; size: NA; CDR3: CASSSLDTNTEAFF; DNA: TGTGCCAGCAGTTCCCTCGACACGAACACTGAAGCTTTCTTT
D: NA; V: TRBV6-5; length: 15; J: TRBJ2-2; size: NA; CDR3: CASSYSGQNTGELFF; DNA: TGTGCCAGCAGTTACTCGGGCCAGAACACCGGGGAGCTGTTTTTT
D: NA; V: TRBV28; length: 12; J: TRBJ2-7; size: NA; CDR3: CAITGSRFEQYF; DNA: TGTGCCATCACAGGATCTCGGTTCGAGCAGTACTTC
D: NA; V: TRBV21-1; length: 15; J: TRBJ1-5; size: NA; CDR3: CASSPPPGDDQPQHF; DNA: TGTGCCAGCAGCCCACCCCCAGGGGACGATCAGCCCCAGCATTTT
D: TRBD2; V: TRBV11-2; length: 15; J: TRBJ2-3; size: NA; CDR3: CASSLLGGSTDTQYF; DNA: TGTGCCAGCAGCTTATTGGGGGGGAGCACAGATACGCAGTATTTT
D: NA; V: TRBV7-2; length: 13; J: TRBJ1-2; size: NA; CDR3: CASSFPRGYGYTF; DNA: TGTGCCAGCAGCTTCCCGCGGGGGTATGGCTACACCTTC
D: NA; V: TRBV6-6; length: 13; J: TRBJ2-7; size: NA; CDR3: CASSGRVGNEQYF; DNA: TGTGCCAGCAGTGGCAGGGTAGGGAACGAGCAGTACTTC
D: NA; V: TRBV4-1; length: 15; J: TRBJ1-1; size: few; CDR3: CASSQEPGLNTEAFF; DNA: TGCGCCAGCAGCCAAGAGCCAGGCTTGAACACTGAAGCTTTCTTT
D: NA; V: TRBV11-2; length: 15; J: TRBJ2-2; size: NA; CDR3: CASTKQGPNTGELFF; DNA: TGTGCCAGCACCAAGCAGGGCCCGAACACCGGGGAGCTGTTTTTT
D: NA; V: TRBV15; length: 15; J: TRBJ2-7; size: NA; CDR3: CATSREGRVDSEQYF; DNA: TGTGCCACCAGCAGAGAGGGCAGGGTGGACAGCGAGCAGTACTTC
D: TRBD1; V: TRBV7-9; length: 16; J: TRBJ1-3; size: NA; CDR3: CASSRGVLVRGNTIYF; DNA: TGTGCCAGCTCCAGGGGGGTCCTGGTGAGAGGAAACACCATATATTTT
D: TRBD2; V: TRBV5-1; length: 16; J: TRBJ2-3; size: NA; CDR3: CASSMLAGGGGDTQYF; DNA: TGCGCCAGCAGCATGCTAGCGGGAGGAGGGGGAGATACGCAGTATTTT
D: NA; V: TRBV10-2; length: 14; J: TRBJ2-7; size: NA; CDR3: CASSGPGVSYEQYF; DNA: TGCGCCAGCAGTGGCCCAGGGGTTAGCTACGAGCAGTACTTC
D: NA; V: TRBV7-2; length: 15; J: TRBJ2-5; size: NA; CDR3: CASSLRSRGQETQYF; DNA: TGTGCCAGCAGCTTAAGGAGCAGGGGCCAAGAGACCCAGTACTTC
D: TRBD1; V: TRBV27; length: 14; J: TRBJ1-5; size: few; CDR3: CASSTNRGSQPQHF; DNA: TGTGCCAGCTCGACCAACAGGGGAAGTCAGCCCCAGCATTTT
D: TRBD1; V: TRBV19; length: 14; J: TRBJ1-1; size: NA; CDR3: CASSRTGARTEAFF; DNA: TGTGCCAGTAGCAGGACAGGGGCGAGGACTGAAGCTTTCTTT
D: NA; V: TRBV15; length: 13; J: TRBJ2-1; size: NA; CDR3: CATSRGGSDEQFF; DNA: TGTGCCACCAGCAGAGGGGGCAGCGATGAGCAGTTCTTC
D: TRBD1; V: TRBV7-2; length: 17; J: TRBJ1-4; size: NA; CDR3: CASSVDRVRRSNEKLFF; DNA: TGTGCCAGCAGCGTGGACAGGGTTCGGCGGTCTAATGAAAAACTGTTTTTT
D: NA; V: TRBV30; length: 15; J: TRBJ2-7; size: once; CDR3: CAWSVHTSVPYEQYF; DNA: TGTGCCTGGAGTGTACATACCTCTGTTCCCTACGAGCAGTACTTC
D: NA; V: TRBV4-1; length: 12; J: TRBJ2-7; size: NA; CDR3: CASSQDPGEQYF; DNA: TGCGCCAGCAGCCAAGATCCAGGGGAGCAGTACTTC
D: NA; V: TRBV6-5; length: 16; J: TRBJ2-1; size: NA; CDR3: CASSSRSMSSYNEQFF; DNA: TGTGCCAGCAGTTCCCGCTCCATGAGCTCCTACAATGAGCAGTTCTTC
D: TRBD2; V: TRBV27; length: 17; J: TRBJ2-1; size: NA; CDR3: CASRGVSSGRAYNEQFF; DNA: TGTGCCAGCAGGGGAGTTTCGTCCGGGAGGGCCTACAATGAGCAGTTCTTC
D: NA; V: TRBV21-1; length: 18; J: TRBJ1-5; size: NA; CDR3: CASSIHLQGAVSNQPQHF; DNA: TGTGCCAGCAGCATCCACTTACAGGGGGCCGTCAGCAATCAGCCCCAGCATTTT
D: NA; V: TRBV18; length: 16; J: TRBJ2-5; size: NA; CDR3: CASSPTSAGSGETQYF; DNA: TGTGCCAGCTCACCAACTTCCGCGGGGAGCGGGGAGACCCAGTACTTC
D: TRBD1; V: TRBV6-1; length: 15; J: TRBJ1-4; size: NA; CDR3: CASIGLRGFREKLFF; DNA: TGTGCCAGCATCGGACTCAGGGGGTTTCGAGAAAAACTGTTTTTT
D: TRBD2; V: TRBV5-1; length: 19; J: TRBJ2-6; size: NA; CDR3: CASSWGLAGGQSGANGLTF; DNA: TGCGCCAGCAGCTGGGGACTAGCGGGGGGCCAATCTGGGGCCAACGGCCTGACTTTC
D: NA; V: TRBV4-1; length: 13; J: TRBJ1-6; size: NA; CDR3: CASSQGRETPLHF; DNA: TGCGCCAGCAGCCAGGGTAGGGAGACACCCCTCCACTTT
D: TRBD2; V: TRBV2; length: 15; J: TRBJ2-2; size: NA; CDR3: CASMRSSGSPGELFF; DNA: TGTGCCAGCATGCGGTCTAGCGGTTCACCCGGGGAGCTGTTTTTT
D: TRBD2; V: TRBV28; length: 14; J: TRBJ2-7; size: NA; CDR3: CASSRLASSYEQYF; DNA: TGTGCCAGCAGCCGACTAGCGAGTTCCTACGAGCAGTACTTC
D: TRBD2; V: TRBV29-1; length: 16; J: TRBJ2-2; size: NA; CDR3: CSVELAGASNTGELFF; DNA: TGCAGCGTTGAACTAGCGGGGGCCTCTAACACCGGGGAGCTGTTTTTT
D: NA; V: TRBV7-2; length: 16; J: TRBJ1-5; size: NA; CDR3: CASSLQQGQSNQPQHF; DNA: TGTGCCAGCAGCTTACAACAGGGACAAAGCAATCAGCCCCAGCATTTT
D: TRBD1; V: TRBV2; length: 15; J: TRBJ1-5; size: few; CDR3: CASSDGTGRHQPQHF; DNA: TGTGCCAGCAGCGACGGGACAGGGCGGCATCAGCCCCAGCATTTT
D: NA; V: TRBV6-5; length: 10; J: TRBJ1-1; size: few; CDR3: CATGVTEAFF; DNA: TGTGCCACCGGTGTCACTGAAGCTTTCTTT